This paragraph covers one T cell receptor beta chain sequence. Its matching antigen is unknown. Germline assignment: CDR1 SGHRS and CDR2 YFSETQ. The J segment lost 6 bases and the V segment lost 0 bases, leaving 6 bases of the junction unmatched. The CDR3 totals 15 residues. The data belong to a study of cytomegalovirus exposure and HLA in healthy donors. In the study overall: Early released data comprised 75 million to 100 million unique TCRs from HLA-typed donors.

Use of 60 Vbeta and 13 Jbeta primers characterized the PCR. Produced via immunoSEQ multiplex PCR; TCRdb's table is partial and in-frame only. The sample consists of 100,000 to 150,000 clones, roughly 9.6% of them appearing once. Study results and limitations: HLA alleles showed associations with some 17,000 TCR beta sequences in a later analysis, at a 0.05 false discovery rate. Accurate prediction of most subjects' HLA-A and HLA-B alleles from TCR beta sequences was reported.

The sequence derives from a woman between 40 and 55 years old in good health and CMV-seropositive. Sequenced sample: PBMCs. V usage is TRBV5-1 and J usage is TRBJ2-7; 10 bases fit TRBD2. CDR3 sequence: CASSLASGGAGEQYF. CDR3 nucleotide sequence: TGCGCCAGCAGCTTGGCTAGCGGGGGAGCTGGCGAGCAGTACTTC.